A selection of T cell receptor beta chains follows, all from one sample in a study of T cells in Graves' hyperthyroidism and ophthalmopathy. TCRdb recomputed calls from the multiplex PCR reads with MiXCR, one row per CDR3 protein. In the table there are about 360,000 distinct CDR3 sequences, 20% to 25% of which are singletons. Sequenced material: blood. The receptors were gathered from a man over 45 with Graves' hyperthyroidism. Both conserved end residues are trimmed from each CDR3.

v_gene	j_gene	CDR3aa
TRBV11-2	TRBJ2-7	ASSLPGNPYEQY
TRBV6-1	TRBJ2-3	ASTRQGASSTDTQY
TRBV12-3/TRBV12-4	TRBJ2-7	ASSSPRDNTYEQY
TRBV3-1	TRBJ2-4	ASSHGGAKNIQY
TRBV3-1	TRBJ2-1	ASSRRGGPTGEQF
TRBV24-1	TRBJ2-3	ATSDLSSSDTQY
TRBV7-9	TRBJ2-7	ASSVVSYEQY
TRBV5-1	TRBJ2-2	ASSLGQGAPANTGELF
TRBV7-3	TRBJ1-1	ASSSSGTALTEAF
TRBV20-1	TRBJ2-3	SASWDRGPDTQY
TRBV20-1	TRBJ2-5	SARVSGTSGRAGWY
TRBV12-3/TRBV12-4	TRBJ2-3	ASSFRGGGTDTQY
TRBV2	TRBJ1-1	ASRVMNTEAF
TRBV3-1	TRBJ2-3	ASSQDIGDMQY
TRBV6-1	TRBJ2-1	ASRQGIRMNEQF
TRBV12-3/TRBV12-4	TRBJ2-5	ASSLGRQGGRETQY
TRBV4-1	TRBJ1-4	ASSQEGQGAGEKLF
TRBV3-1	TRBJ2-2	ASSRGVNTGELF
TRBV7-8	TRBJ2-5	ASSLAQTSGRAGMETQY
TRBV19	TRBJ2-1	ASKLRRDGYSEQF
TRBV11-1	TRBJ2-1	ASSFRQGYEQF
TRBV12-3/TRBV12-4	TRBJ2-2	ANGGSGNTGELF
TRBV3-1	TRBJ2-1	ASSPVALAGSYNEQF
TRBV27	TRBJ1-1	ASSFQSWTVAF
TRBV28	TRBJ2-1	ATQTLDRFNEQF
TRBV5-6	TRBJ1-1	ASSFWEGRPEAF
TRBV28	TRBJ2-3	ASSLSLSADITTDTQY
TRBV11-2	TRBJ2-3	ASGLSGLADTDTQY
TRBV7-2	TRBJ2-2	ASSLAGDLVAGELI
TRBV7-9	TRBJ2-1	ASSPRGSGRGNEQF
TRBV29-1	TRBJ2-7	SVRQSYEQY
TRBV7-9	TRBJ2-7	ASSPRTNEQY
TRBV7-2	TRBJ2-7	ASSFFWSGQIGSYEQY
TRBV29-1	TRBJ2-7	SVLLQSEQY
TRBV12-3/TRBV12-4	TRBJ2-5	ASTEAGGVETQY
TRBV5-5	TRBJ2-2	ASSGLAESTGELF
TRBV5-1	TRBJ1-2	ASSPSSGGYT
TRBV12-3/TRBV12-4	TRBJ2-2	ASSARTSRTGELF
TRBV20-1	TRBJ2-7	SASSSGRSYEQY
TRBV3-1	TRBJ2-2	ASSQGHYRELF
TRBV19	TRBJ1-2	ASSMRGPGYT
TRBV15	TRBJ2-7	ATSPETGTSDPDEQY
TRBV19	TRBJ2-7	ASSIVGESGSSYEQY
TRBV5-5	TRBJ1-5	ASSFFGREDQPQH
TRBV20-1	TRBJ2-1	SADRTSGRSEQF
TRBV7-3	TRBJ1-2	ASSHGQGDGYT
TRBV27	TRBJ1-2	ASSQRGIHGYT
TRBV19	TRBJ2-6	ASDRGVSGRAGANVLT
TRBV11-2	TRBJ2-2	ASSFFTGELF
TRBV19	TRBJ2-1	ASSMIGGTGSSYNEQF
TRBV28	TRBJ1-1	ASSLLGNTEAF
TRBV6-1	TRBJ2-5	AIETSGLETQY
TRBV19	TRBJ1-1	ASSDRPMTEAF
TRBV5-1	TRBJ2-1	ASSLGGGMAYNEQF
TRBV4-1	TRBJ1-4	ASSQGGGGNEKLF
TRBV19	TRBJ2-1	ASSIGTGNYNEQF
TRBV30	TRBJ1-2	AWRRQGDGYT